This T cell receptor (beta chain) is from a study of blood T cell repertoires in COVID-19. Study-wide background: Both acute and convalescent COVID-19 samples were obtained from the United States, Italy and Spain. Nucleic acid was either cDNA or gDNA, and it came from T cells, B-cell-depleted T cells, or PBMCs.

Trimming cost V 6 bases and J 6 bases; bases outside gene matches: 8. The CDR3 is 13 residues long. Germline CDR1 reads SQVTM; CDR2 reads ANQGSEA. Under the authors' procedure: Amplification from reference gene primers served as the basis for estimated nucleated cell counts. Data came from immunoSEQ multiplex PCR; TCRdb stores just in-frame clones and leaves some out. V, J and clone size derive from that table, while D and trimming were established from the DNA sequence. The sample gives approximately 470,000 clones, 70% to 90% of which show up once; under 4% is in the top ten. This clonotype originated in a human donor in a cohort sampled during active COVID-19. The material sequenced was peripheral blood. The chain combines TRBV29-1 with TRBJ2-7; TRBD1 agrees at 10 bases. The CDR3 loop reads CSVPGQGLSEQYF. In DNA, the CDR3 is TGCAGCGTGCCGGGACAGGGGTTGAGCGAGCAGTACTTC.